This T cell receptor beta chain was observed in a study of blood T cell repertoires in COVID-19. All enrollees were roughly 18 to 89 years old and from some 24 US areas. Each participant's cohort was designated according to participant-reported clinical history. The CDR3 is 16 residues long. V was clipped by 0 bases and J by 7 bases, with 18 bases between them. Germline V gene sequence: CDR1 GTSNPN, CDR2 SVGIG (reference sequence). Profiling relied on immunoSEQ multiplex PCR, and the TCRdb table lists in-frame clones only, not all of them. The sample holds some 100,000 clones, 65% to 90% seen once. Sequencing input: PBMCs or T cells enriched from blood (not recorded which). This chain links TRBV30 with TRBJ2-2, with D tentatively TRBD2 (6 bases). This TCR came from a woman between 45 and 60 years old who had recovered from COVID-19. DNA for the CDR3: TGTGCCTGGAGTGTACGAACAGGCCGGGGGATCGGGGAGCTGTTTTTT. The encoded protein is CAWSVRTGRGIGELFF.